What follows is one T cell receptor (beta chain) and its context. These data belong to a study of blood T cell repertoires in COVID-19. Study-wide background: From T cells, B-cell-depleted T cells, or PBMCs came the material, which was cDNA or gDNA.

In the authors' methods: Amplifying reference gene primers gave estimates of nucleated cell counts. Profiling relied on immunoSEQ multiplex PCR, and the TCRdb table lists in-frame clones only, not all of them. V and J calls plus clone size are reproduced from that table; the DNA served to infer D and trimming. The sample shows fewer than 250,000 clones, more than 80% of them seen only once. This CDR3 has 14 amino acids. Trimming cost V 5 bases and J 4 bases, with 12 bases left between them. Germline values: CDR1 LNHDA, CDR2 SQIVND (reference sequence). The sample taken for sequencing was peripheral blood. The sequence derives from a woman older than 75 with acute or convalescent COVID-19. The rearrangement uses TRBV19 and TRBJ1-5; D is possibly TRBD1 (6 bases). The CDR3 nucleotides are TGTGCCAGTAGTCTCGGACAGATTAATCAGCCCCAGCATTTT. Its protein is CASSLGQINQPQHF.